This TCR beta chain was obtained from a study of long-term antiretroviral therapy in people with HIV. Whole-study findings and limits: Following ART, diversity rose but still fell short of transplant donor controls. The ART regimens used between about 2003 and 2018 may be less effective than current ones.

A note on this clone: Its antigen remains unidentified.

CDR1 and CDR2 from the germline V gene are LGHNA and YSLEER. This CDR3 contains 16 residues. V was trimmed by 1 base and J by 2 bases, leaving 11 bases between them. This was the immunoSEQ v3.0 assay at survey level. Profiled with immunoSEQ multiplex PCR; TCRdb holds only in-frame clones, not every one. The sample holds tens of thousands of clones; around nine tenths are singletons and the top ten take roughly 5%. The sample consisted of unsorted PBMCs, taken more than 4.3 years after starting antiretroviral therapy. V and J are TRBV4-3 and TRBJ1-4; D gene ambiguous. This clonotype was obtained from a man aged 25 to 40 with HIV. Here the CDR3 reads CASSQGQEMTNEKLFF. CDR3 DNA sequence: TGCGCCAGCAGCCAAGGGCAGGAGATGACTAATGAAAAACTGTTTTTT.